These 20 T cell receptor beta chains were sequenced from one sample in a study of cytotoxic CD8 clonotypes in ibrutinib-treated CLL. The repertoire was sequenced with immunoSEQ multiplex PCR; TCRdb's copy has only in-frame clones and lacks some. The table includes just over 65,000 clones, around 68% detected once. Sequenced material: PBMCs, taken after 12 months of ibrutinib treatment. These TCRs come from a human donor with chronic lymphocytic leukemia.

In its sample, this clone was seen a few times. The rearrangement uses TRBV6-1 and TRBJ2-7; 7 nucleotides match TRBD1. The CDR3 is 14 amino acids. Germline CDR1 and CDR2: MNHNS and SASEGT. V dropped 8 bases and J dropped 0; count of bases not matched to a gene: 7. CDR3 nucleotides: TGTGCCAGCTCTCGGCAGGGGGACTCCTACGAGCAGTACTTC. Translated: CASSRQGDSYEQYF.

The V call is TRBV7-2, the J call TRBJ1-2; 8 bases fit TRBD1. This CDR3 contains 15 residues. Trimming at V came to 2 bases and at J to 5 bases, leaving 7 bases not matched to a gene. The germline gives CDR1 SGHTA, CDR2 FQGNSA. The CDR3 DNA reads TGTGCCAGCAGCTTACAGGGGGCGCCGGTATATGGCTACACCTTC. The encoded protein is CASSLQGAPVYGYTF.

The rearrangement joins TRBV7-8 to TRBJ1-1; D call uncertain. This CDR3 has 13 amino acids. Trimming stripped 2 bases from V and 0 bases from J, with 4 bases between. Looked up from germline, CDR1 is SGHVS and CDR2 is FQNEAQ. CDR3: CASSLTMNTEAFF. The CDR3 DNA reads as TGTGCCAGCAGCTTAACGATGAACACTGAAGCTTTCTTT.

This chain joins TRBV7-2 and TRBJ2-3, with a possible D match to TRBD1 (5 bases). The CDR3 sequence is 13 residues long. CDR1 and CDR2 from the germline V gene are SGHTA and FQGNSA. Trimming pared 4 bases from V and 4 bases from J, leaving 9 bases between. The CDR3 DNA is TGTGCCAGCAGCTCCCTGGGGCCAGATACGCAGTATTTT. Its translation is CASSSLGPDTQYF.

The chain joins TRBV19 to TRBJ1-2, with TRBD1 as a possible D gene (5 bases). Germline assignment: CDR1 LNHDA and CDR2 SQIVND (reference sequence). The CDR3 runs to 13 residues. Deletions cut 3 bases from V and 6 bases from J, with 11 bases between. The chain's CDR3 is CASSIDSSDGYTF. The CDR3 DNA reads TGTGCCAGTAGTATCGACAGTAGTGATGGCTACACCTTC.

This clone was observed a few times. V usage is TRBV7-2 and J usage is TRBJ1-2; D remains unclear. This CDR3 is 14 amino acids long. V gave up 2 bases and J gave up 8 bases, with 15 bases separating them. The germline V gene has CDR1 SGHTA and CDR2 FQGNSA. This CDR3 is CASSLLRSRKGYTF. The CDR3 DNA sequence: TGTGCCAGCAGCTTACTGAGGTCCAGGAAGGGCTACACCTTC.

The chain joins TRBV5-1 to TRBJ2-5, with 11 bases identical to TRBD2. With 0 bases clipped from V and 3 bases from J, the junction kept 1 base outside the gene matches. CDR3 length: 15 residues. CDR1 is SGHRS and CDR2 is YFSETQ in the germline V gene. CDR3 amino acids: CASSLATSGEETQYF. The CDR3 DNA is TGCGCCAGCAGCTTGGCGACTAGCGGGGAAGAGACCCAGTACTTC.

The chain is built from TRBV19 and TRBJ2-5, with TRBD1 matching 9 bases. V lost 6 bases to trimming and J lost 4 bases; unmatched junction nucleotides: 3. This CDR3 has 13 residues. Germline-derived CDR1 and CDR2 are LNHDA and SQIVND (reference sequence). The CDR3 nucleotides are TGTGCCAGTAGAACAGGGGGCGGAGAGACCCAGTACTTC. Translated, it gives CASRTGGGETQYF.

The V call is TRBV7-2, the J call TRBJ2-2; D is unresolved. CDR1 is SGHTA and CDR2 is FQGNSA in the germline V gene. CDR3 length: 14 amino acids. The germline V and J ends were trimmed by 5 bases and 5 bases, with 12 bases remaining between them. Written as DNA, the CDR3 is TGTGCCAGCAGCCCCCTGGACCCAACCGGGGAGCTGTTTTTT. This sequence encodes CASSPLDPTGELFF.

The J gene is TRBJ1-1, the V gene TRBV6-1; D unclear. The V gene's germline CDR1 is MNHNS and CDR2 SASEGT. The CDR3 length is 14 residues. Trimming took off 7 bases at V and 1 base at J, with 13 bases between the two ends. CDR3 amino acids: CASMAGRGNTEAFF. The CDR3, as DNA: TGTGCCAGCATGGCAGGTCGAGGGAACACTGAAGCTTTCTTT.

The gene calls are TRBV6-1 and TRBJ2-2; TRBD1 might be the D (5 bases). V lost 1 base to trimming and J lost 5 bases, with 11 bases between them. Germline V gene lookup returns CDR1 MNHNS and CDR2 SASEGT. The CDR3 contains 15 residues. DNA of the CDR3: TGTGCCAGCAGTGAAGGCAGGGCTTCTACCGGGGAGCTGTTTTTT. As protein: CASSEGRASTGELFF.

This chain uses TRBV5-6 with TRBJ1-4; 8 bases map to TRBD1. Germline V lookup: CDR1 SGHDT, CDR2 YYEEEE. Germline trimming cut 4 bases from V and 3 bases from J; bases unmatched to any gene: 14. The CDR3 is 18 residues long. The DNA of the CDR3 is TGTGCCAGCAGCGTCGGACAGGGCGGGCGCGGAGCTAATGAAAAACTGTTTTTT. Translated, it gives CASSVGQGGRGANEKLFF.

The chain is built from TRBV6-6 and TRBJ1-5; possibly TRBD1 for D (6 bases). This CDR3 region has 15 residues. Trimming took off 2 bases at V and 2 bases at J, with 10 bases between the two ends. Germline values: CDR1 MNHNY, CDR2 SVGAGI (reference sequence). CDR3 DNA sequence: TGTGCCAGCAGTTACGGGGGCGGGGGCAATCAGCCCCAGCATTTT. Residues: CASSYGGGGNQPQHF.

The chain combines TRBV6-1 with TRBJ2-7; 8 nucleotides match TRBD1. The germline V gene encodes CDR1 MNHNS and CDR2 SASEGT. This CDR3 is built from 13 residues. J lost 3 bases, V lost 4 bases, and 2 bases had no gene match. The CDR3 DNA is TGTGCCAGCAGTGGTGACAGGGGCTACGAGCAGTACTTC. It yields the protein CASSGDRGYEQYF.

V is TRBV7-3 and J is TRBJ2-6, with 10 bases fitting TRBD1. The germline V gene encodes CDR1 SGHTA and CDR2 FQGTGA. The CDR3 totals 18 residues. Unmatched junction bases numbered 8, after V lost 5 bases and J lost 1 base. CDR3 sequence: CASSRRTGGSSGANVLTF. As DNA, the CDR3 is TGTGCCAGCAGCCGAAGGACAGGGGGGAGTTCTGGGGCCAACGTCCTGACTTTC.

The rearrangement uses TRBV4-1 and TRBJ2-7; D may be TRBD2 (5 bases). V was trimmed by 0 bases and J by 8 bases, leaving 11 bases between them. This CDR3 spans 13 amino acids. CDR1 and CDR2 (germline): MGHRA, YSYEKL. For the CDR3, the DNA is TGCGCCAGCAGCCAAGATCGGGGTACGAAGCAGTACTTC. Its protein is CASSQDRGTKQYF.

The genes are TRBV11-2 and TRBJ2-6; D perhaps matches TRBD1 (5 bases). Per the germline V gene, CDR1 is SGHAT and CDR2 is FQNNGV. The CDR3 has 18 amino acids. Trimming took off 1 base at V and 2 bases at J, with 15 bases between the two ends. The CDR3 nucleotides are TGTGCCAGCAGCTTAGTCCTCCGCAGGGCAGCTGGGGCCAACGTCCTGACTTTC. Its translation: CASSLVLRRAAGANVLTF.

V is TRBV7-9 and J is TRBJ1-1; D remains ambiguous. This CDR3 region has 13 residues. The germline CDR1 and CDR2 sequences are SEHNR and FQNEAQ (reference sequence). V was pared by 4 bases and J by 1 base, with 7 bases between. CDR3 sequence (DNA): TGTGCCAGCAGCTGGGTTTCGAACACTGAAGCTTTCTTT. Its protein product is CASSWVSNTEAFF.

This chain's CDR3 is CASSSSGDYEQYF. DNA for the CDR3: TGCGCCAGCAGCTCCTCGGGGGATTACGAGCAGTACTTC. J is TRBJ2-7 and V is TRBV5-1; TRBD2 might be the D (6 bases). The CDR3 sequence is 13 residues long. V lost 3 bases and J 4 bases, leaving 11 bases between the germline ends. CDR1 and CDR2 (germline): SGHRS, YFSETQ. The variable domain in full, with the rest retrieved from reference TRBV5-1 and TRBJ2-7, is KAGVTQTPRYLIKTRGQQVTLSCSPISGHRSVSWYQQTPGQGLQFLFEYFSETQRNKGNFPGRFSGRQFSNSRSEMNVSTLELGDSALYLCASSSSGDYEQYFGPGTRLTVT.

The V and J genes are TRBV7-2 and TRBJ1-5; D not certain. The CDR3 runs to 14 residues. Trimming removed 1 base from V and 6 bases from J, with 10 bases in between. Germline lookup yields CDR1 SGHTA and CDR2 FQGNSA. DNA for the CDR3: TGTGCCAGCAGCTTAGTCCGGGAGGGTCAGCCCCAGCATTTT. This codes for CASSLVREGQPQHF.